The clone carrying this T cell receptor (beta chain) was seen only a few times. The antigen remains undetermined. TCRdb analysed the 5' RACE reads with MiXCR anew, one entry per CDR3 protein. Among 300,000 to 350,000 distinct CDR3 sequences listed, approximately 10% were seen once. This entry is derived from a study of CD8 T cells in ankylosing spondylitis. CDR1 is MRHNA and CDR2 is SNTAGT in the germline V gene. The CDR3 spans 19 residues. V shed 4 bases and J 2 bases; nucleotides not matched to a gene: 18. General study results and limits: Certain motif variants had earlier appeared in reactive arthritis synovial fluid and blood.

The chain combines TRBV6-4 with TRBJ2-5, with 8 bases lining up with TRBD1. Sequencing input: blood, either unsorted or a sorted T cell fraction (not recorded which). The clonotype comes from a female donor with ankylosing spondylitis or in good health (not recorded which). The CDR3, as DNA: TGTGCCAGCAGTGCCGCCCCTCGGCAGGGGGCGCTGAGGCAAGAGACCCAGTACTTC. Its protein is CASSAAPRQGALRQETQYF.